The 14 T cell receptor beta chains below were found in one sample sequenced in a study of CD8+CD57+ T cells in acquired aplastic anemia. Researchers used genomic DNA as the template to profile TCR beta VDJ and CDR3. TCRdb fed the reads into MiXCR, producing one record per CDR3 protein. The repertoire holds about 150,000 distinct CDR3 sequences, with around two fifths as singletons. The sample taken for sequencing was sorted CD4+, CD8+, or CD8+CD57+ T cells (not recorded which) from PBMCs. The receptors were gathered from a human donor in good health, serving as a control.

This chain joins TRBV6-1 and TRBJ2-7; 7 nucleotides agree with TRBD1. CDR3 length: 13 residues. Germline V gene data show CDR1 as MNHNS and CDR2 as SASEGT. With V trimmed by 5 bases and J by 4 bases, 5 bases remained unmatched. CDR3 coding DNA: TGTGCCAGCAGTCGGGACAGAGCTTACGAGCAGTACTTC. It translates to CASSRDRAYEQYF.

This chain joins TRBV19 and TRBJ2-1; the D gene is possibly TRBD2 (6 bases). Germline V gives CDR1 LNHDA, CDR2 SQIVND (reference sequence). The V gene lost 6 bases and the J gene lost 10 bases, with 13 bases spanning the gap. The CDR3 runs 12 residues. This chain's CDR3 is CASSFPGGEQFF. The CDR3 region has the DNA TGTGCCAGTAGCTTCCCTGGGGGGGAGCAGTTCTTC.

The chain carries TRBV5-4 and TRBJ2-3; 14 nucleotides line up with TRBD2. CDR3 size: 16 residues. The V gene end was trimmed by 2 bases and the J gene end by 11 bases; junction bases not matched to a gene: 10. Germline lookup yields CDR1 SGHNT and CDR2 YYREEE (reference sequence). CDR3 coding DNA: TGTGCCAGCAGCTTTGCGGGACTAGCGGGGGACGATGAGCAGTATTTT. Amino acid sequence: CASSFAGLAGDDEQYF.

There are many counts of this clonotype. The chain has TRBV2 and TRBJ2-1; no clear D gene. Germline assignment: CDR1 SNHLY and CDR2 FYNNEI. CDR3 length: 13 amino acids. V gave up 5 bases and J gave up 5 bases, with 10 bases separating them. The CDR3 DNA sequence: TGTGCCAGCAGTTTCCCAATAGACAATGAGCAGTTCTTC. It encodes CASSFPIDNEQFF. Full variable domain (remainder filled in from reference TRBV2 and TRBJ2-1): EPEVTQTPSHQVTQMGQEVILRCVPISNHLYFYWYRQILGQKVEFLVSFYNNEISEKSEIFDDQFSVERPDGSNFTLKIRSTKLEDSAMYFCASSFPIDNEQFFGPGTRLTVL.

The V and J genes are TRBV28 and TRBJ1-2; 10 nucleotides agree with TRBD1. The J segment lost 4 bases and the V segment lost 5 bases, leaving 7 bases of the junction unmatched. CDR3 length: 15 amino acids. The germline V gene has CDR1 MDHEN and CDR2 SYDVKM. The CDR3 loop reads CASSPGTGVSYGYTF. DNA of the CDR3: TGTGCCAGCAGTCCTGGGACAGGGGTAAGCTATGGCTACACCTTC.

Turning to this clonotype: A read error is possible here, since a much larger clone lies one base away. The CDR3 sequence is CASTAGRGRPSTDMQYF. CDR3 DNA sequence: TGTGCCAGCACCGCGGGGCGGGGGCGACCTAGCACAGATATGCAGTATTTT. The rearrangement links TRBV6-1 to TRBJ2-3; D is perhaps TRBD2 (7 bases). The CDR3 spans 17 residues. Germline assignment: CDR1 MNHNS and CDR2 SASEGT.

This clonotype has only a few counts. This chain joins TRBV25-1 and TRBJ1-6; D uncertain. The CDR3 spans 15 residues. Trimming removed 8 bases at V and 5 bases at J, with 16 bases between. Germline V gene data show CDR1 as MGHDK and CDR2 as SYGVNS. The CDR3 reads CASHPIPNNNSPLHF. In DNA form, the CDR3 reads TGTGCCAGCCATCCTATACCAAACAATAATTCACCCCTCCACTTT.

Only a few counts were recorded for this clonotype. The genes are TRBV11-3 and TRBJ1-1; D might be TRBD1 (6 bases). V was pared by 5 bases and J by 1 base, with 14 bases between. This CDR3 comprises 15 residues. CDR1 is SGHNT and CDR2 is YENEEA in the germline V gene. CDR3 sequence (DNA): TGTGCCAGCAGCCCCCTTTCGACAGGGAACACTGAAGCTTTCTTT. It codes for CASSPLSTGNTEAFF.

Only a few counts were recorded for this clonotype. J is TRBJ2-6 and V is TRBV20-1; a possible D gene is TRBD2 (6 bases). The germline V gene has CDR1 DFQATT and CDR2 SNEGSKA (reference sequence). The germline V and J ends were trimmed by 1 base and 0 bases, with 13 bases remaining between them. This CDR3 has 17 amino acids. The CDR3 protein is CSARARAGSSGANVLTF. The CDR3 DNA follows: TGCAGTGCTAGAGCACGGGCGGGGAGCTCTGGGGCCAACGTCCTGACTTTC.

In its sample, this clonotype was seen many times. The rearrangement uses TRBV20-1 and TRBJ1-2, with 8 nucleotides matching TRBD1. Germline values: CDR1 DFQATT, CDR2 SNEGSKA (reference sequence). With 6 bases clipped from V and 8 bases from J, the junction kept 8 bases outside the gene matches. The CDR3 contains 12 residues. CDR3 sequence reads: CSARGQTLGYTF. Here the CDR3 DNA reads TGCAGTGCCAGGGGGCAGACTTTGGGCTACACCTTC.

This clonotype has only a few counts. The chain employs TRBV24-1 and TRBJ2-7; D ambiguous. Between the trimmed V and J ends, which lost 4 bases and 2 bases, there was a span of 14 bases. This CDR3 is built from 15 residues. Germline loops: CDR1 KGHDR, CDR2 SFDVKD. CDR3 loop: CATSDLVAGTYEQYF. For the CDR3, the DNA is TGTGCCACCAGTGACCTGGTAGCAGGTACCTACGAGCAGTACTTC.

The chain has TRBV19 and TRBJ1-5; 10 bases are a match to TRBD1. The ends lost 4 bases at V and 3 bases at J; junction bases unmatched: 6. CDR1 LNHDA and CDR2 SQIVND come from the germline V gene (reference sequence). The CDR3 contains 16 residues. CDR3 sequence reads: CASSRRTGGDNQPQHF. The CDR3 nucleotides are TGTGCCAGTAGTAGACGGACAGGGGGAGACAATCAGCCCCAGCATTTT.

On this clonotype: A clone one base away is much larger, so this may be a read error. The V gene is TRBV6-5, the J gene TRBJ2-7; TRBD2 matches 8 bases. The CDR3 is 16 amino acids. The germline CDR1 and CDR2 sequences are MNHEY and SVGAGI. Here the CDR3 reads CPSSYKGGTSSGEQYF. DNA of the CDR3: TGTCCCAGCAGTTACAAAGGCGGGACTAGTTCTGGCGAGCAGTACTTC.

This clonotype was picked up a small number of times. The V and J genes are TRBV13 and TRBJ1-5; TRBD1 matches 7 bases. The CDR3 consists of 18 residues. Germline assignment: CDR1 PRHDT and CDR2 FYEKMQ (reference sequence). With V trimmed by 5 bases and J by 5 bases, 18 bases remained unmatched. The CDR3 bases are TGTGCCAGCAGCCCGCGGGAGGGGCCAGGGGGTAGATATCAGCCCCAGCATTTT. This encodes CASSPREGPGGRYQPQHF.